Reported below is one T cell receptor beta chain. The antigen remains undetermined. PCR used 60 Vbeta primers and 13 Jbeta primers. Using immunoSEQ multiplex PCR, the repertoire was profiled, and TCRdb retains in-frame clones only, with some absent. The sample has roughly 51,000 clones. The data were taken from a study of cytomegalovirus exposure and HLA in healthy donors. The wider study: Some 85 million unique TCRs, all from HLA-typed donors, were included in an early release of the data. Overall study findings and caveats: The dataset shows that most TCR sequences were rare, while some public TCRs occurred in many donors. Donors belonging to an Asian-associated ancestry cluster reportedly showed fewer N-insertions in productive TCRs than the 666-donor mean, according to what a later analysis found.

V lost 5 bases and J 3 bases, leaving 10 bases between the germline ends. Germline V lookup: CDR1 MGHRA, CDR2 YSYEKL. The CDR3 sequence is 13 residues long. The material sequenced was PBMCs. The J gene is TRBJ2-5, the V gene TRBV4-1; D unresolved. The sequence was collected from a male donor in good health and CMV-seropositive. CDR3 sequence reads: CASSADIEETQYF. Written as DNA, the CDR3 is TGCGCCAGCAGCGCCGACATCGAAGAGACCCAGTACTTC.